The rows below give T cell receptor beta chains drawn from one sample of a study of T-cell memory formation after mild COVID-19. TCRdb called the 5' RACE reads again in MiXCR, with one record for every CDR3 protein. The data show fewer than 150,000 distinct CDR3 sequences, 20% to 25% seen once. The sequenced material came from PBMCs or a T cell subset sorted from them (not recorded which). The source is a man between 18 and 29 years old who had mild COVID-19 (a few samples of this study predate the infection). Cell type and time point are not known. The CDR3 runs from the conserved cysteine through the conserved F or W. Fields, in order: D gene, V gene, J gene, clone size, CDR3 protein, CDR3 DNA. A D gene is named only where the DNA matches it firmly. Size is stated for part of the rows, as once, few or many counts, or as a class when the clone is expanded.

.,TRBV5-1,TRBJ2-1,few,CASSFSRRLHEQFF,TGCGCCAGCAGCTTCTCCCGCAGGCTCCATGAGCAGTTCTTC
.,TRBV7-9,TRBJ1-1,.,CASSLVRGNTEAFF,TGTGCCAGCAGTTTAGTCCGGGGGAACACTGAAGCTTTCTTT
TRBD1,TRBV20-1,TRBJ1-4,many,CSARKDRVGSRANEKLFF,TGCAGTGCTAGAAAAGACAGGGTCGGTTCGAGGGCTAATGAAAAACTGTTTTTT
TRBD1,TRBV12-3/TRBV12-4,TRBJ2-7,.,CASSPGQGRSSYEQYF,TGTGCCAGCAGTCCCGGACAGGGACGGAGCTCCTACGAGCAGTACTTC
.,TRBV12-3/TRBV12-4,TRBJ1-5,few,CASSGGDQPQHF,TGTGCCAGCAGCGGGGGGGATCAGCCCCAGCATTTT
.,TRBV13,TRBJ1-6,many,CASSLGGWNSPLHF,TGTGCCAGCAGCTTAGGGGGGTGGAATTCACCCCTCCACTTT
.,TRBV20-1,TRBJ2-1,few,CSASRVSNNEQFF,TGCAGTGCCTCGAGAGTCAGCAACAATGAGCAGTTCTTC
TRBD1,TRBV4-2,TRBJ1-5,.,CASSQRTGGDQPQHF,TGTGCCAGCAGCCAGCGAACAGGGGGGGATCAGCCCCAGCATTTT
.,TRBV4-3,TRBJ1-1,.,CASSQEGRTEAFF,TGCGCCAGCAGCCAGGAGGGTCGAACTGAAGCTTTCTTT
.,TRBV4-1,TRBJ1-5,many,CASSPGSYSNQPQHF,TGCGCCAGCAGCCCGGGTTCGTATAGCAATCAGCCCCAGCATTTT
.,TRBV12-3/TRBV12-4,TRBJ2-6,.,CASSLARTALSGANVLTF,TGTGCCAGCAGTTTAGCCCGGACTGCTCTCTCTGGGGCCAACGTCCTGACTTTC
.,TRBV3-1,TRBJ2-1,few,CASSGGLSYNEQFF,TGTGCCAGCAGCGGGGGACTCTCTTACAATGAGCAGTTCTTC
.,TRBV24-1,TRBJ2-1,.,CATSDLLGGRQFF,TGTGCCACCAGTGATTTGCTGGGGGGCCGACAGTTCTTC
TRBD1,TRBV3-1,TRBJ2-5,.,CASSQAYWTGGEETQYF,TGTGCCAGCAGCCAAGCCTATTGGACAGGGGGCGAAGAGACCCAGTACTTC
TRBD1,TRBV12-3/TRBV12-4,TRBJ1-2,few,CASSLPRTGENYGYTF,TGTGCCAGCAGTCTCCCGAGGACAGGGGAGAACTATGGCTACACCTTC
.,TRBV11-2,TRBJ2-1,.,CASSLAVGQSYNEQFF,TGTGCCAGCAGCTTAGCGGTAGGACAGAGCTACAATGAGCAGTTCTTC
.,TRBV7-2,TRBJ2-1,.,CASSLEAGYYNEQFF,TGTGCCAGCAGCTTAGAGGCAGGGTATTACAATGAGCAGTTCTTC
.,TRBV12-3/TRBV12-4,TRBJ1-4,few,CASSFQYPPREGKATNEKLFF,TGTGCCAGCAGTTTTCAGTACCCCCCCAGGGAAGGAAAAGCAACTAATGAAAAACTGTTTTTT
.,TRBV7-3,TRBJ2-3,.,CASSLIHVDRTDTQYF,TGTGCCAGCAGCTTAATACACGTAGACAGAACAGATACGCAGTATTTT
TRBD1,TRBV7-2,TRBJ1-1,few,CASSYRQGTEAFF,TGTGCCAGCAGCTACCGACAGGGCACTGAAGCTTTCTTT
TRBD2,TRBV7-2,TRBJ2-1,few,CASSDPGGGSYNEQFF,TGTGCCAGCAGCGACCCTGGGGGGGGCTCCTACAATGAGCAGTTCTTC
.,TRBV10-2,TRBJ2-1,many,CASSVNYNEQFF,TGCGCCAGCAGTGTAAATTACAATGAGCAGTTCTTC
.,TRBV30,TRBJ2-6,.,CAWSVQGSGANVLTF,TGTGCCTGGAGCGTCCAGGGATCTGGGGCCAACGTCCTGACTTTC
.,TRBV6-5,TRBJ1-1,few,CASRLGRGTTEAFF,TGTGCCAGCAGGCTCGGGCGGGGGACAACTGAAGCTTTCTTT
.,TRBV5-1,TRBJ2-5,.,CASQSFELRLVGETQYF,TGCGCCAGCCAGAGCTTCGAGCTTAGACTAGTCGGAGAGACCCAGTACTTC
TRBD2,TRBV6-5,TRBJ2-1,.,CASSYVAGGYEQFF,TGTGCCAGCAGTTACGTAGCGGGGGGTTATGAGCAGTTCTTC
.,TRBV4-1,TRBJ1-5,.,CASSQAAPTDREQPQHF,TGCGCCAGCAGCCAGGCCGCACCAACAGATCGGGAGCAGCCCCAGCATTTT
TRBD2,TRBV18,TRBJ2-5,.,CASSLGTSWPQETQYF,TGTGCCAGCTCACTCGGGACTAGTTGGCCCCAAGAGACCCAGTACTTC
.,TRBV7-9,TRBJ2-5,.,CASSSPRVQETQYF,TGTGCCAGCAGCTCGCCAAGGGTCCAAGAGACCCAGTACTTC
.,TRBV7-8,TRBJ1-5,.,CASSLWQGPSQPQHF,TGTGCCAGCAGCTTATGGCAGGGACCAAGTCAGCCCCAGCATTTT
.,TRBV21-1,TRBJ1-1,.,CASSKVWGRGNTEAFF,.
TRBD1,TRBV7-9,TRBJ2-5,.,CASSSTGGAGRETQYF,TGTGCCAGCAGCTCGACAGGGGGCGCGGGCAGGGAGACCCAGTACTTC
TRBD2,TRBV11-2,TRBJ2-2,.,CASSLAGLYGGAVKTGELFF,TGTGCCAGCAGCTTAGCGGGCCTTTACGGGGGGGCGGTGAAGACCGGGGAGCTGTTTTTT
.,TRBV7-9,TRBJ1-1,.,CASSLEGKQVNTEAFF,TGTGCCAGCAGCTTAGAAGGGAAACAGGTTAACACTGAAGCTTTCTTT
TRBD1,TRBV7-6,TRBJ2-1,.,CASSRDRAPNEQFF,TGTGCCAGCAGCCGGGACAGGGCCCCAAATGAGCAGTTCTTC
.,TRBV10-3,TRBJ2-4,.,CAISESEGRKYF,TGTGCCATCAGTGAGTCGGAGGGACGGAAGTACTTC
.,TRBV5-1,TRBJ2-1,few,CASSPDGYNEQFF,TGCGCCAGCAGCCCGGACGGATACAATGAGCAGTTCTTC
.,TRBV6-6,TRBJ1-1,few,CAITTGFGSNPEAFF,TGTGCCATCACGACAGGCTTCGGCTCCAACCCTGAAGCTTTCTTT
.,TRBV7-9,TRBJ2-2,few,CASSLGGARNTGELFF,TGTGCCAGCAGCTTAGGTGGTGCAAGAAACACCGGGGAGCTGTTTTTT
TRBD1,TRBV29-1,TRBJ2-3,.,CSVEYGRQGKDTQYF,TGCAGCGTTGAATACGGGCGACAGGGGAAAGATACGCAGTATTTT
.,TRBV24-1,TRBJ1-5,few,CATSDGPVQPQHF,TGTGCCACCAGTGATGGGCCAGTTCAGCCCCAGCATTTT
.,TRBV3-1,TRBJ2-4,few,CASSQAAFGEAKNIQYF,TGTGCCAGCAGCCAAGCAGCGTTCGGCGAGGCCAAAAACATTCAGTACTTC
TRBD2,TRBV12-3/TRBV12-4,TRBJ2-5,few,CASSLARPSGAQETQYF,TGTGCCAGCAGTTTAGCGCGTCCTAGCGGGGCTCAAGAGACCCAGTACTTC
TRBD2,TRBV5-5,TRBJ2-1,.,CASSLRLAGNNEQFF,TGTGCCAGCAGCTTGAGACTAGCGGGGAACAATGAGCAGTTCTTC
TRBD1,TRBV20-1,TRBJ1-5,few,CSAKPGQGHQPQHF,TGCAGTGCGAAGCCGGGACAGGGACATCAGCCCCAGCATTTT
TRBD1,TRBV4-1,TRBJ1-2,few,CASSQLTGADGYTF,TGCGCCAGCAGCCAATTAACAGGGGCGGATGGCTACACCTTC
.,TRBV13,TRBJ2-5,.,CASSSLDPGTQYF,TGTGCCAGCAGCTCCCTAGATCCGGGGACCCAGTACTTC
.,TRBV4-1,TRBJ2-1,.,CASSQDFPLTVYLNNEQFF,TGCGCCAGCAGCCAAGATTTCCCCCTCACAGTTTACTTGAACAATGAGCAGTTCTTC
.,TRBV7-9,TRBJ1-1,.,CASSQGAGVNTEAFF,TGTGCCAGCAGCCAGGGCGCGGGTGTCAACACTGAAGCTTTCTTT
.,TRBV29-1,TRBJ1-1,.,CSVEQRNTEAFF,TGCAGCGTTGAGCAGCGCAACACTGAAGCTTTCTTT
TRBD1,TRBV6-2/TRBV6-3,TRBJ1-1,few,CASGQGPWTEAFF,TGTGCCAGCGGACAGGGGCCGTGGACTGAAGCTTTCTTT
.,TRBV19,TRBJ2-2,few,CASTYTGELFF,TGTGCCAGTACGTACACCGGGGAGCTGTTTTTT
.,TRBV25-1,TRBJ2-3,.,CASSEYGRGDTQYF,TGTGCCAGCAGTGAATACGGCAGGGGAGATACGCAGTATTTT
.,TRBV2,TRBJ1-1,once,CATATGGTEAFF,TGTGCCACCGCTACGGGGGGCACTGAAGCTTTCTTT
TRBD1,TRBV7-9,TRBJ1-2,.,CASSPGQGSGYTF,TGTGCCAGCAGCCCAGGACAGGGCTCTGGCTACACCTTC